The clone carrying this TCR beta chain was seen many times. The source of the sample is a study of T cells after yellow fever vaccination. A single record per CDR3 protein comes from TCRdb applying MiXCR to the 5' RACE reads. The sample yields fewer than 350,000 distinct CDR3 sequences, 3.5% to 5% seen once. CDR3 length equals 15 residues. V was clipped by 1 base and J by 2 bases, with 9 bases between them. From germline, CDR1 is KGHSH and CDR2 LQKENI. J is TRBJ2-4 and V is TRBV18; D possibly corresponds to TRBD1 (5 bases). This TCR was recovered from a man between 18 and 29 years old who received the YFV17D yellow fever vaccine. Specimen: PBMCs, collected 15 days after the yellow fever booster vaccination. The CDR3 region has the DNA TGTGCCAGCTCACCACAAGCAGGGTCCAAAAACATTCAGTACTTC. Its protein product is CASSPQAGSKNIQYF. The entire variable domain, with the rest obtained from reference TRBV18 and TRBJ2-4, is as follows: NAGVMQNPRHLVRRRGQEARLRCSPMKGHSHVYWYRQLPEEGLKFMVYLQKENIIDESGMPKERFSAEFPKEGPSILRIQQVVRGDSAAYFCASSPQAGSKNIQYFGAGTRLSVL.